A selection of T cell receptor beta chains follows, all from one sample in a study of T-cell memory formation after mild COVID-19. Each CDR3 protein gets one entry after TCRdb re-called the 5' RACE reads with MiXCR. The sample has roughly 190,000 distinct CDR3 sequences, roughly 30% seen once. Sample: PBMCs or a T cell subset sorted from them (not recorded which). The receptor set was obtained from an adult woman who had mild COVID-19 (a few samples of this study predate the infection). Cell type and time point are not known. The CDR3 runs from the conserved cysteine through the conserved F or W.

J	V	CDR3
TRBJ1-3	TRBV6-5	CASHRGSTGDSGNTIYF
TRBJ1-2	TRBV5-1	CASSPTTGGARDTF
TRBJ1-3	TRBV28	CASSLGTRNTIYF
TRBJ2-1	TRBV7-9	CASSLVIAGGHNEQFF
TRBJ2-1	TRBV5-1	CASSPGPGTDINEQFF
TRBJ2-7	TRBV5-1	CASSLLTSGSYEQYF
TRBJ2-1	TRBV4-3	CASSRDPSYNEQFF
TRBJ1-2	TRBV6-5	CASSPTTVSYGYTF
TRBJ2-1	TRBV7-6	CASSFSGGTSYNEQFF
TRBJ2-2	TRBV5-5	CASTGTTNTGELFF
TRBJ1-1	TRBV29-1	CSVTFTNTEAFF
TRBJ1-2	TRBV4-1	CASSQDELGYGYTF
TRBJ2-2	TRBV3-1	CASSHRSRHTGELFF
TRBJ2-1	TRBV7-3	CASSPRGVTEQFF
TRBJ1-6	TRBV7-9	CASSSRIGTDSPLHF
TRBJ1-1	TRBV9	CASSGGDSFTEAFF
TRBJ2-7	TRBV7-9	CASSSGSFYEQYF
TRBJ1-1	TRBV6-2/TRBV6-3	CASSTNGGTEAFF
TRBJ2-1	TRBV14	CASSRMPGQGSGNEQFF
TRBJ1-1	TRBV20-1	CSAYSGVGTEAFF
TRBJ1-3	TRBV5-1	CASSLDSPGGRGNTIYF
TRBJ1-2	TRBV21-1	CASSSWGHHYGYTF
TRBJ2-1	TRBV5-1	CASSTGLGANEQFF
-	TRBV10-3	CAISAREQETQYF
TRBJ2-2	TRBV7-6	CASTFDTGELFF
TRBJ1-2	TRBV4-3	CASSQEMGIRWDGYTF
TRBJ2-7	TRBV3-1	CASSQENLGLAGSYSYEQYF
TRBJ1-1	TRBV6-5	CASSYFRRLNTEAFF